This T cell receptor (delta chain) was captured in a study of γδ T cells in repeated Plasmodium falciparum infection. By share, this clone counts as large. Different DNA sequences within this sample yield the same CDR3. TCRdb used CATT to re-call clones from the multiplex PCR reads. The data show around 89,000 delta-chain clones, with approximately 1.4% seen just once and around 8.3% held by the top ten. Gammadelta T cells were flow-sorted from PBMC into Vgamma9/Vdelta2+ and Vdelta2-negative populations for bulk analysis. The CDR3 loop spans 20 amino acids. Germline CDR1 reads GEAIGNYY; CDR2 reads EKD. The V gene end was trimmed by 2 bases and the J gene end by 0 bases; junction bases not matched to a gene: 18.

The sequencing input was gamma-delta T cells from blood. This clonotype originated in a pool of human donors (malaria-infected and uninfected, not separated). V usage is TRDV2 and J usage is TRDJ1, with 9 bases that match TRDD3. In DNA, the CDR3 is TGTGCCTGTGACAGACTGCTGGGGGATTCGCTAGACCGACACACCGATAAACTCATCTTT. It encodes CACDRLLGDSLDRHTDKLIF.